The 19 T cell receptor beta chains below come from one sample, sequenced in a study of blood T cell repertoires in COVID-19. Some clones are missing from TCRdb's copy, which holds only in-frame ones; the method was immunoSEQ multiplex PCR. The sample holds under 55,000 clones, around 80% seen once. The sample comprised peripheral blood. The receptors derive from a man between 65 and 85 years old with acute or convalescent COVID-19.

J is TRBJ2-2 and V is TRBV19; 9 nucleotides align to TRBD1. Germline CDR1 and CDR2: LNHDA and SQIVND (reference sequence). This CDR3 has 15 residues. V lost 7 bases and J lost 2; bases outside the gene matches: 5. The CDR3 region is CASKGDRENTGELFF. The CDR3, as DNA: TGTGCCAGTAAGGGGGACAGGGAAAACACCGGGGAGCTGTTTTTT.

V usage is TRBV7-8 and J usage is TRBJ1-2, with D unclear. The germline CDR1 and CDR2 sequences are SGHVS and FQNEAQ. Between the trimmed V and J ends, which lost 1 base and 5 bases, there was a span of 17 bases. The CDR3 runs 16 residues. CDR3 DNA: TGTGCCAGCAGCTTAGATGTAGCCGCCCTAGGTTATGGCTACACCTTC. Translated: CASSLDVAALGYGYTF.

This chain connects TRBV6-2 or TRBV6-3 to TRBJ2-6, with 8 bases that match TRBD1. Germline assignment: CDR1 MNHEY and CDR2 SVGEGT. The CDR3 has 19 amino acids. With 1 base clipped from V and 0 bases from J, the junction kept 8 bases outside the gene matches. The CDR3 region has the DNA TGTGCCAGCAGTTACTTCAGGGGGCGAACTCTCTCTGGGGCCAACGTCCTGACTTTC. It translates to CASSYFRGRTLSGANVLTF.

V is TRBV5-1 and J is TRBJ1-1; D possibly corresponds to TRBD1 (6 bases). This CDR3 has 18 residues. The V end lost 2 bases, the J end lost 0 bases, and 20 bases lay between the germline ends. Looked up from germline, CDR1 is SGHRS and CDR2 is YFSETQ. CDR3 residues: CASSFVSWGLHMNTEAFF. In DNA form, the CDR3 reads TGCGCCAGCAGCTTCGTTTCGTGGGGGCTGCACATGAACACTGAAGCTTTCTTT.

In its sample, this clone was seen once. One end of the junction does not line up with germline, which may come from a read error. This chain connects TRBV28 to TRBJ1-2; no reliable D call. Germline V lookup: CDR1 MDHEN, CDR2 SYDVKM. The CDR3 covers 17 residues. The CDR3 loop reads CATSSNGRTSTKYGYTF. CDR3 nucleotide sequence: TGTGCCACCTCATCAAACGGGAGGACCTCAACTAAGTATGGCTACACCTTC.

The chain recombines TRBV6-5 with TRBJ2-3, with D possibly TRBD2 on 6 matching bases. V was trimmed by 2 bases and J by 5 bases, leaving 14 bases between them. The CDR3 length is 15 residues. Germline V gene lookup returns CDR1 MNHEY and CDR2 SVGAGI. The CDR3 DNA sequence: TGTGCCAGCAGTTACCGCGGGGCCTGGGAAGATACGCAGTATTTT. Protein product: CASSYRGAWEDTQYF.

The rearrangement uses TRBV5-6 and TRBJ1-6, with a possible D match to TRBD1 (6 bases). Trimming cost V 4 bases and J 10 bases, with 12 bases left between them. The CDR3 is 13 amino acids. The germline V gene has CDR1 SGHDT and CDR2 YYEEEE. The CDR3 DNA is TGTGCCAGCAGCCAGGGGCGGAACTCACCCCTCCACTTT. The encoded protein is CASSQGRNSPLHF.

V usage is TRBV24-1 and J usage is TRBJ2-3, with 8 bases matching TRBD1. Germline V gives CDR1 KGHDR, CDR2 SFDVKD. J was trimmed by 6 bases and V by 7 bases; bases with no gene match: 2. The CDR3 is 12 residues long. The CDR3 DNA follows: TGTGCCACCAGCACAGGGGGGGATACGCAGTATTTT. Translating it yields CATSTGGDTQYF.

This chain links TRBV14 with TRBJ2-3; D gene unclear. The CDR3 is 13 residues long. Germline assignment: CDR1 SGHDN and CDR2 FVKESK. Trimming removed 1 base at V and 5 bases at J, with 7 bases between. The CDR3 region is CASSQGYGDTQYF. The CDR3 bases are TGTGCCAGCAGCCAAGGGTACGGAGATACGCAGTATTTT.

V usage is TRBV7-2 and J usage is TRBJ1-2; D uncertain. Trimming removed 1 base from V and 0 bases from J, with 6 bases in between. Germline values: CDR1 SGHTA, CDR2 FQGNSA. CDR3 length: 14 residues. CDR3 residues: CASSLGPANYGYTF. For the CDR3, the DNA is TGTGCCAGCAGCTTAGGTCCAGCTAACTATGGCTACACCTTC.

V gene TRBV30 combines with J gene TRBJ1-4, with unresolved D. The CDR3 covers 15 residues. V was trimmed by 1 base and J by 4 bases, leaving 13 bases between them. From germline, CDR1 is GTSNPN and CDR2 SVGIG (reference sequence). CDR3 region: CAWSGSGRSNEKLFF. The CDR3 coding sequence is TGTGCCTGGAGTGGGTCCGGGAGAAGTAATGAAAAACTGTTTTTT.

The chain employs TRBV27 and TRBJ2-1, with a possible D match to TRBD1 (5 bases). The V gene's germline CDR1 is MNHEY and CDR2 SMNVEV (reference sequence). The CDR3 totals 13 residues. Trimming cost V 4 bases and J 7 bases, with 11 bases left between them. CDR3 sequence (DNA): TGTGCCAGCAGTTATGGCAGGGCTAATGAGCAGTTCTTC. Amino acid sequence: CASSYGRANEQFF.

The rearrangement links TRBV21-1 to TRBJ1-6; the table calls TRBD1, which could not be checked here. TRBV21-1 is a documented pseudogene. The CDR3 consists of 19 residues. CDR3: CASSKLGTGGRSYNSPLHF. CDR3 nucleotide sequence: TGTGCCAGCAGCAAATTGGGGACAGGGGGCAGGTCCTATAATTCACCCCTCCACTTT.

This clone was detected only a few times. This sequence joins TRBV7-2 and TRBJ2-7; D might be TRBD1 (6 bases). The CDR3 sequence is 14 residues long. CDR1 and CDR2 from the germline V gene are SGHTA and FQGNSA. The germline V and J ends were trimmed by 2 bases and 0 bases, with 8 bases remaining between them. The CDR3 DNA is TGTGCCAGCAGCTTACAGGGGCGCTCCTACGAGCAGTACTTC. Translated: CASSLQGRSYEQYF.

The rearrangement uses TRBV24-1 and TRBJ2-3; D is possibly TRBD2 (5 bases). The CDR3 runs 13 residues. V lost 9 bases to trimming and J lost 5 bases, with 14 bases between them. From germline, CDR1 is KGHDR and CDR2 SFDVKD. Written as DNA, the CDR3 is TGTGCCACCGCGGGCGGTGGAGTAGATACGCAGTATTTT. As protein: CATAGGGVDTQYF.

This clone came up once. The chain combines TRBV2 with TRBJ1-2; 7 bases fit TRBD1. V trimming: 4 bases; J trimming: 1 base; junction bases outside the gene matches: 12. This CDR3 spans 17 amino acids. Looked up from germline, CDR1 is SNHLY and CDR2 is FYNNEI. For the CDR3, the DNA is TGTGCCAGCAGTGCAGACAGGGTTCCGAATGGTAACTATGGCTACACCTTC. Amino acid sequence: CASSADRVPNGNYGYTF.

V and J are TRBV19 and TRBJ1-2, with 8 bases fitting TRBD1. Germline trimming cut 9 bases from V and 4 bases from J; bases unmatched to any gene: 7. Germline V gene sequence: CDR1 LNHDA, CDR2 SQIVND (reference sequence). This CDR3 comprises 13 residues. CDR3 DNA sequence: TGTGCCAGCCGAGCAGGGGGCGCCTATGGCTACACCTTC. Protein sequence: CASRAGGAYGYTF.

The V call is TRBV6-1, the J call TRBJ1-4; D might be TRBD1 (5 bases). The CDR3 runs to 14 residues. Trimming stripped 2 bases from V and 6 bases from J, with 10 bases between. CDR1 and CDR2 (germline): MNHNS, SASEGT. The DNA of the CDR3 is TGTGCCAGCAGTGAAAGGGGTGGGGATGAAAAACTGTTTTTT. This translates into CASSERGGDEKLFF.

The chain recombines TRBV5-4 with TRBJ1-4; 11 nucleotides match TRBD1. Trimming took 4 bases from V and 8 from J; bases not matched to a gene: 10. The length of the CDR3 is 16 residues. From germline, CDR1 is SGHNT and CDR2 YYREEE (reference sequence). The DNA of the CDR3 is TGTGCCAGCAGCAGAAGCACCGGGACAGGGGGAGAAAAACTGTTTTTT. Translation gives CASSRSTGTGGEKLFF.